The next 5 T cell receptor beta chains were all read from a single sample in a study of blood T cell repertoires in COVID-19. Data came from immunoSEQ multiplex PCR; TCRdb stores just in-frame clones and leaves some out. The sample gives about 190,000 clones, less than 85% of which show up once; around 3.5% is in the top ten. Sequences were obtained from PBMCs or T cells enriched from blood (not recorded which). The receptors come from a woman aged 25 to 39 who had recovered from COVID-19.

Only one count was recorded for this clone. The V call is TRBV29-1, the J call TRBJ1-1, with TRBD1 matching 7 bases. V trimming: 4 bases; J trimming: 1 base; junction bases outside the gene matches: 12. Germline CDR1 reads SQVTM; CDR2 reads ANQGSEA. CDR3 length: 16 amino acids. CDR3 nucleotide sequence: TGCAGCGTTGTGATTCGGGCACAGGGGACGAACACTGAAGCTTTCTTT. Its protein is CSVVIRAQGTNTEAFF.

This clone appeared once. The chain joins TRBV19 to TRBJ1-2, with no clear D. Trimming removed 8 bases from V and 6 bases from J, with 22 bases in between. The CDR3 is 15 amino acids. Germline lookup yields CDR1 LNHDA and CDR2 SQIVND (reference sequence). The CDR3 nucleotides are TGTGCCAGTTTTTACCGAGGAATCTTATGGGATGGCTACACCTTC. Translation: CASFYRGILWDGYTF.

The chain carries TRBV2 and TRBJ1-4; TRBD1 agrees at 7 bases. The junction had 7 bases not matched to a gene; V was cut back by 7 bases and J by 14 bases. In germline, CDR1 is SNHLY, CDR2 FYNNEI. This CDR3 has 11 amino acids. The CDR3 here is CASTNRDSLFF. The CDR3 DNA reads TGTGCCAGCACAAACCGGGACAGTCTGTTTTTT.

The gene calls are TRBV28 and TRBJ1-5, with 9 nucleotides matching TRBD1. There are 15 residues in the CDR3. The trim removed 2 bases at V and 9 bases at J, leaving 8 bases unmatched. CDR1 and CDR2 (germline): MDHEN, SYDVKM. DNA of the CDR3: TGTGCCAGCAGTTTAGGGGGACAGGGAACCCTGCCCCAGCATTTT. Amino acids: CASSLGGQGTLPQHF.

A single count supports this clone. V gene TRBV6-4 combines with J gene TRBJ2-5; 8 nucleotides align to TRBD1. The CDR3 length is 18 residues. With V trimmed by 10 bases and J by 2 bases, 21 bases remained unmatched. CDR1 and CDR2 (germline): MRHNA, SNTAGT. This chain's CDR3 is CATLGPDRVGCRQETQYF. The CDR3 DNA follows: TGTGCCACCCTAGGGCCGGACAGGGTAGGTTGCAGGCAAGAGACCCAGTACTTC.